A selection of T cell receptor beta chains follows, all from one sample in a study of cytomegalovirus exposure and HLA in healthy donors. Generated by immunoSEQ multiplex PCR, the TCRdb table keeps only in-frame clones and is missing some. The sample shows 180,000 or so clones, just under 80% of them seen only once. The sequenced material came from PBMCs. Every receptor here comes from a woman aged 30 to 39 in good health and CMV-seronegative. Both conserved end residues are part of each CDR3. D genes are given only for firm matches. Clone size is given for some rows only: seen once, a few or many times, or a class if the clone is expanded.

TRBD1	NA	TRBV5-8	TRBJ2-3	CASTRQGASTDTQYF	TGTGCCAGCACCCGACAGGGGGCCAGCACAGATACGCAGTATTTT
TRBD1	few	TRBV5-1	TRBJ1-4	CASRGRQGANEKLFF	TGCGCCAGCAGGGGAAGACAGGGGGCTAATGAAAAACTGTTTTTT
TRBD2	NA	TRBV9	TRBJ2-1	CASSFTSGGANEQFF	TGTGCCAGCAGCTTTACAAGCGGGGGGGCCAATGAGCAGTTCTTC
TRBD1	NA	TRBV18	TRBJ1-4	CASSPGQPNEKLFF	TGTGCCAGCTCACCGGGACAGCCGAATGAAAAACTGTTTTTT
TRBD1	NA	TRBV9	TRBJ1-2	CASSVGTGLFGYTF	TGTGCCAGCAGCGTCGGGACAGGGCTGTTTGGCTACACCTTC
NA	NA	TRBV7-2	TRBJ1-5	CASSLILGPNQPQHF	TGTGCCAGCAGCTTAATTCTAGGCCCCAATCAGCCCCAGCATTTT
TRBD1	NA	TRBV6-1	TRBJ2-2	CASSDRPGQGAIAGELFF	TGTGCCAGCAGTGACCGACCAGGACAGGGGGCGATCGCCGGGGAGCTGTTTTTT
NA	once	TRBV6-5	TRBJ2-5	CASSVGGKETQYF	TGTGCCAGCAGTGTAGGCGGGAAAGAGACCCAGTACTTC
TRBD1	few	TRBV30	TRBJ1-2	CAWSSTGSYGYTF	TGTGCCTGGAGTTCGACAGGGTCCTATGGCTACACCTTC
NA	once	TRBV6-5	TRBJ2-1	CATSRYNEQFF	TGTGCCACTTCCCGGTACAATGAGCAGTTCTTC
TRBD1	once	TRBV4-3	TRBJ1-2	CASSQDMRGLYYGYTF	TGCGCCAGCAGCCAAGATATGAGGGGGCTGTACTATGGCTACACCTTC
TRBD2	once	TRBV7-2	TRBJ2-1	CASRGAGAYNEQFF	TGTGCCAGCAGAGGAGCGGGGGCCTACAATGAGCAGTTCTTC
TRBD1	NA	TRBV2	TRBJ1-1	CASRPGQGARTEAFF	TGTGCCAGCAGACCTGGACAGGGGGCGCGCACTGAAGCTTTCTTT
TRBD1	NA	TRBV6-5	TRBJ2-1	CASSYSTGKNEQFF	TGTGCCAGCAGTTACTCGACAGGGAAGAATGAGCAGTTCTTC
TRBD1	NA	TRBV4-2	TRBJ2-2	CASSLPRDSGTGELFF	TGTGCCAGCAGCCTGCCCCGGGACAGCGGAACCGGGGAGCTGTTTTTT
NA	NA	TRBV2	TRBJ2-3	CASEGTDTQYF	TGTGCCAGCGAGGGTACAGATACGCAGTATTTT
NA	once	TRBV11-2	TRBJ1-4	CASSSGAGANEKLFF	TGTGCCAGCAGCTCCGGGGCAGGGGCTAATGAAAAACTGTTTTTT
TRBD1	NA	TRBV29-1	TRBJ2-1	CSVGQGTGFNEQFF	TGCAGCGTTGGTCAGGGGACAGGATTCAATGAGCAGTTCTTC
NA	NA	TRBV6-5	TRBJ1-2	CASSYGGSRASGYTF	TGTGCCAGCAGTTACGGAGGCAGTCGGGCCTCTGGCTACACCTTC
TRBD2	NA	TRBV5-4	TRBJ2-3	CASSWGLAGATDTQYF	TGTGCCAGCAGCTGGGGACTAGCGGGTGCCACAGATACGCAGTATTTT
TRBD1	NA	TRBV7-9	TRBJ2-7	CASSSTTPTGQGTYEQYF	TGTGCCAGCAGCTCCACCACCCCCACGGGACAGGGGACCTACGAGCAGTACTTC
TRBD1	NA	TRBV18	TRBJ1-2	CASSRTTGSYGYTF	TGTGCCAGCTCACGTACGACAGGGTCCTATGGCTACACCTTC
NA	once	TRBV25-1	TRBJ2-5	CASSESGREETQYF	TGTGCCAGCAGTGAATCTGGCAGGGAAGAGACCCAGTACTTC
NA	NA	TRBV7-2	TRBJ2-7	CASSLGQGIVHEQYF	TGTGCCAGCAGCTTAGGGCAGGGTATCGTCCACGAGCAGTACTTC
NA	NA	TRBV6-1	TRBJ1-1	CASSPRVEFEAFF	TGTGCCAGCAGCCCAAGAGTAGAGTTTGAAGCTTTCTTT
NA	NA	TRBV5-1	TRBJ2-7	CASSLAADISYEQYF	TGCGCCAGCAGCTTGGCAGCAGACATCTCCTACGAGCAGTACTTC
TRBD1	NA	TRBV9	TRBJ1-1	CASSGQGARTEAFF	TGTGCCAGCAGCGGACAGGGGGCGCGGACTGAAGCTTTCTTT
NA	NA	TRBV5-5	TRBJ1-1	CASSATPNTEAFF	TGTGCCAGCAGCGCGACTCCGAACACTGAAGCTTTCTTT
NA	NA	TRBV6-5	TRBJ1-2	CASSSFLSNYGYTF	TGTGCCAGCAGTTCGTTCCTCTCTAACTATGGCTACACCTTC
NA	NA	TRBV30	TRBJ1-2	CAFTGQFNYGYTF	TGTGCCTTTACCGGACAGTTTAACTATGGCTACACCTTC
NA	NA	TRBV7-4	TRBJ2-5	CARGVPQETQYF	TGTGCCAGGGGCGTACCGCAAGAGACCCAGTACTTC
NA	NA	TRBV30	TRBJ1-2	CAWSTQGTNGYTF	TGTGCCTGGAGTACACAGGGCACGAATGGCTACACCTTC
NA	NA	TRBV7-2	TRBJ1-5	CASSLASSQPQHF	TGTGCCAGCAGCTTAGCCTCTAGTCAGCCCCAGCATTTT
NA	NA	TRBV6-5	TRBJ1-1	CASSPDWANTEAFF	TGTGCCAGCAGTCCGGACTGGGCAAACACTGAAGCTTTCTTT
NA	NA	TRBV4-2	TRBJ1-1	CASTRGRAADTEAFF	TGTGCCAGCACCCGGGGAAGGGCCGCGGACACTGAAGCTTTCTTT
NA	NA	TRBV28	TRBJ2-6	CASSTSWGPGANVLTF	TGTGCCAGCAGCACGTCCTGGGGCCCTGGGGCCAACGTCCTGACTTTC
TRBD2	NA	TRBV9	TRBJ2-2	CASSAGGVSTGELFF	TGTGCCAGCAGCGCGGGGGGGGTGAGCACCGGGGAGCTGTTTTTT
NA	NA	TRBV2	TRBJ2-7	CASSVSGYEQYF	TGTGCCAGCAGCGTTTCGGGGTACGAGCAGTACTTC
NA	NA	TRBV18	TRBJ2-7	CASSPPGGTVSYEQYF	TGTGCCAGCTCACCGCCAGGAGGGACGGTCTCCTACGAGCAGTACTTC
TRBD2	once	TRBV6-6	TRBJ2-7	CASKLTSGRSYEQYF	TGTGCCAGCAAACTCACTAGCGGGAGATCCTACGAGCAGTACTTC
NA	NA	TRBV21-1	TRBJ2-7	CASSKLPCTNLYEQYF	TGTGCCAGCAGCAAATTGCCCTGCACAAATCTCTACGAGCAGTACTTC
NA	NA	TRBV6-5	TRBJ2-1	CASSYSNRVEQFF	TGTGCCAGCAGTTACTCGAACAGGGTGGAGCAGTTCTTC
TRBD2	NA	TRBV6-6	TRBJ2-2	CASTHGGVGTGELFF	TGTGCCAGCACTCACGGGGGGGTCGGCACCGGGGAGCTGTTTTTT
NA	NA	TRBV7-9	TRBJ2-3	CASSSRTPQGGDTQYF	TGTGCCAGCAGCTCAAGGACGCCCCAGGGAGGTGATACGCAGTATTTT
NA	NA	TRBV7-2	TRBJ2-3	CASSFLDRADTQYF	TGTGCCAGCAGCTTCTTAGATCGGGCAGATACGCAGTATTTT
NA	NA	TRBV4-1	TRBJ1-2	CASSQDLSVITNYGYTF	TGCGCCAGCAGCCAAGATCTCTCGGTAATCACTAACTATGGCTACACCTTC
NA	NA	TRBV27	TRBJ2-7	CASSLSGRVSYEQYF	TGTGCCAGCAGTTTATCGGGCAGGGTTTCCTACGAGCAGTACTTC
NA	NA	TRBV5-4	TRBJ1-2	CATRPPGGDGYTF	TGTGCCACCCGCCCCCCCGGGGGGGATGGCTACACCTTC
NA	NA	TRBV7-2	TRBJ1-3	CASSSYSSGNTIYF	TGTGCCAGCAGCTCGTATAGCTCTGGAAACACCATATATTTT
TRBD1	NA	TRBV7-2	TRBJ2-7	CASSSLGTGSIYEQYF	TGTGCCAGCAGCTCCCTGGGGACAGGGAGCATCTACGAGCAGTACTTC
NA	NA	TRBV30	TRBJ1-5	CAWSVGRGTYSNQPQHF	TGTGCCTGGAGTGTGGGCAGGGGAACCTATAGCAATCAGCCCCAGCATTTT
NA	NA	TRBV25-1	TRBJ1-1	CASSQTPGYTEAFF	TGTGCCAGCAGCCAAACTCCGGGGTACACTGAAGCTTTCTTT
NA	NA	TRBV6-1	TRBJ1-2	CASSGGGPQSGGYTF	TGTGCCAGCAGTGGGGGGGGTCCCCAGTCAGGTGGCTACACCTTC